The 17 T cell receptor beta chains listed next were all sequenced from one sample in a study of radiotherapy plus CTLA-4 blockade in lung cancer. Sequencing was performed with immunoSEQ multiplex PCR; in TCRdb, only in-frame clones are kept and a portion is missing. This table holds 40,000 to 55,000 clones, 60% to 80% found once. Sequenced material: peripheral blood, taken from a patient treated with radiotherapy plus ipilimumab. The receptors were sampled from a human donor with non-small cell lung cancer whose response to radiotherapy plus ipilimumab could not be evaluated.

In this sample, this clone turned up once. The chain recombines TRBV7-2 with TRBJ1-5; TRBD1 matches at 9 bases. The length of the CDR3 is 18 residues. Germline CDR1 and CDR2: SGHTA and FQGNSA. V shed 1 base, J shed 2 bases, and the junction held 9 bases outside the gene matches. CDR3 region: CASSLVLTRDRGNQPQHF. The CDR3 DNA sequence: TGTGCCAGCAGCTTAGTTTTAACCCGGGACAGGGGCAATCAGCCCCAGCATTTT. Variable domain in full (rest from reference TRBV7-2 and TRBJ1-5): GAGVSQSPSNKVTEKGKDVELRCDPISGHTALYWYRQSLGQGLEFLIYFQGNSAPDKSGLPSDRFSAERTGGSVSTLTIQRTQQEDSAVYLCASSLVLTRDRGNQPQHFGDGTRLSIL.

The rearrangement uses TRBV29-1 and TRBJ1-1; no clear D. V was trimmed by 6 bases and J by 1 base, leaving 12 bases between them. Germline assignment: CDR1 SQVTM and CDR2 ANQGSEA. The CDR3 length is 13 residues. The CDR3 DNA is TGCAGCGTCCTGAGGGCAGGGAACACTGAAGCTTTCTTT. This gives the protein CSVLRAGNTEAFF.

The chain recombines TRBV4-1 with TRBJ2-1; TRBD2 matches 8 bases. The germline CDR1 and CDR2 sequences are MGHRA and YSYEKL. This CDR3 spans 16 amino acids. The V and J ends lost 0 bases and 5 bases, in that order; junction bases with no gene match: 6. The CDR3 here is CASSQDILAVNNEQFF. CDR3 DNA: TGCGCCAGCAGCCAAGATATACTAGCGGTTAACAATGAGCAGTTCTTC.

This clone was counted once. The chain recombines TRBV5-1 with TRBJ2-1; D call uncertain. Germline assignment: CDR1 SGHRS and CDR2 YFSETQ. Trimming cost V 0 bases and J 1 base, with 5 bases left between them. The CDR3 consists of 14 residues. This CDR3 reads CASSLVPSYNEQFF. The CDR3 DNA sequence: TGCGCCAGCAGCTTGGTCCCTTCCTACAATGAGCAGTTCTTC. Drawing the rest from reference TRBV5-1 and TRBJ2-1, the complete variable domain is KAGVTQTPRYLIKTRGQQVTLSCSPISGHRSVSWYQQTPGQGLQFLFEYFSETQRNKGNFPGRFSGRQFSNSRSEMNVSTLELGDSALYLCASSLVPSYNEQFFGPGTRLTVL.

The rearrangement uses TRBV15 and TRBJ2-2, with TRBD1 as a possible D gene (6 bases). CDR3 size: 14 residues. Trimming shortened V by 8 bases and J by 3 bases, and 13 bases separated the two germline ends. The germline gives CDR1 LNHNV, CDR2 YYDKDF (reference sequence). The CDR3 DNA is TGTGCCACCGCCGGGACAAGGGACACCGGGGAGCTGTTTTTT. This translates into CATAGTRDTGELFF.

This chain uses TRBV5-4 with TRBJ1-1; 8 bases align to TRBD1. CDR3 length: 14 residues. Trimming at V came to 4 bases and at J to 6 bases, leaving 8 bases not matched to a gene. The germline V gene has CDR1 SGHNT and CDR2 YYREEE (reference sequence). The CDR3 loop is CASSLNTGGSEAFF. The CDR3 bases are TGTGCCAGCAGCCTTAACACAGGGGGTTCTGAAGCTTTCTTT.

The V and J genes are TRBV7-9 and TRBJ2-5; TRBD2 matches 8 bases. The germline CDR1 and CDR2 sequences are SEHNR and FQNEAQ (reference sequence). This CDR3 has 12 amino acids. Trimming removed 5 bases from V and 11 bases from J; junction bases left unmatched: 7. CDR3 in DNA: TGTGCCAGCAGCGCCCTAGGCGGGGGGCAGTACTTC. It is translated as CASSALGGGQYF. The full variable domain, with the rest looked up from reference TRBV7-9 and TRBJ2-5, is DTGVSQNPRHKITKRGQNVTFRCDPISEHNRLYWYRQTLGQGPEFLTYFQNEAQLEKSRLLSDRFSAERPKGSFSTLEIQRTEQGDSAMYLCASSALGGGQYFGPGTRLLVL.

The chain combines TRBV14 with TRBJ2-7, with 11 bases that match TRBD1. The germline gives CDR1 SGHDN, CDR2 FVKESK. Trimming removed 4 bases from V and 3 bases from J; junction bases left unmatched: 11. The CDR3 loop spans 17 amino acids. The CDR3 here is CASSLRTGGMTYYEQYF. The CDR3 coding sequence is TGTGCCAGCAGCCTGCGGACAGGGGGCATGACCTACTACGAGCAGTACTTC.

This clone was observed once. The V gene is TRBV29-1, the J gene TRBJ2-5, with D perhaps matching TRBD1 (5 bases). V lost 4 bases and J lost 1, with 10 bases in between. Germline V CDR1 and CDR2: SQVTM, ANQGSEA. The CDR3 is 13 amino acids. The CDR3 spells CSVGRQPQETQYF. The CDR3 DNA reads TGCAGCGTTGGCAGACAGCCCCAAGAGACCCAGTACTTC.

J is TRBJ1-2 and V is TRBV30; TRBD1 agrees at 11 bases. The CDR3 loop spans 13 amino acids. V was pared by 4 bases and J by 3 bases, with 1 base of the junction left unmatched. Germline V lookup: CDR1 GTSNPN, CDR2 SVGIG (reference sequence). CDR3 region: CAWKGQGDYGYTF. The CDR3 DNA reads as TGTGCCTGGAAGGGACAGGGGGACTATGGCTACACCTTC.

The chain couples TRBV30 to TRBJ2-7; D possibly corresponds to TRBD2 (6 bases). There are 14 residues in the CDR3. Per germline, CDR1 GTSNPN and CDR2 SVGIG (reference sequence). The V and J ends lost 4 bases and 5 bases respectively, with 18 bases between them. The CDR3 DNA reads TGTGCCTGGAATCCGCGGGGCCCGACTGACGAGCAGTACTTC. It translates to CAWNPRGPTDEQYF.

V gene TRBV29-1 combines with J gene TRBJ2-1, with 12 bases matching TRBD2. Germline values: CDR1 SQVTM, CDR2 ANQGSEA. This CDR3 is 17 amino acids long. V lost 1 base, J lost 1 base, and 5 bases stayed unmatched. The CDR3 region is CSVEVGLAGGSYNEQFF. For the CDR3, the DNA is TGCAGCGTTGAAGTTGGGCTAGCGGGAGGGTCCTACAATGAGCAGTTCTTC.

The chain has TRBV9 and TRBJ2-1, with 10 bases that match TRBD2. The germline CDR1 and CDR2 sequences are SGDLS and YYNGEE. The CDR3 totals 14 residues. J lost 5 bases, V lost 3 bases, and 2 bases had no gene match. CDR3 nucleotide sequence: TGTGCCAGCAGCGGACTAGCGGGCCACAATGAGCAGTTCTTC. It is translated as CASSGLAGHNEQFF.

This chain joins TRBV7-3 and TRBJ2-1; D gene unclear. The CDR3 sequence is 13 residues long. The V end lost 1 base, the J end lost 9 bases, and 10 bases lay between the germline ends. Per germline, CDR1 SGHTA and CDR2 FQGTGA. The CDR3 spells CASSLNQAGEQFF. The CDR3 DNA is TGTGCCAGCAGCTTAAACCAGGCTGGTGAGCAGTTCTTC.

The rearrangement uses TRBV28 and TRBJ2-7, with TRBD2 matching over 8 bases. CDR1 and CDR2 from the germline V gene are MDHEN and SYDVKM. This CDR3 spans 15 amino acids. Losses at the gene ends were 2 bases for V and 0 bases for J; bases not matched to a gene: 3. In nucleotides, the CDR3 is TGTGCCAGCAGTTTAACTAGCGGCCTCTCCTACGAGCAGTACTTC. Protein sequence: CASSLTSGLSYEQYF.

The genes are TRBV9 and TRBJ1-3; perhaps TRBD1 as D (6 bases). The CDR3 is 17 residues long. V gave up 4 bases and J gave up 0 bases, with 17 bases separating them. Germline values: CDR1 SGDLS, CDR2 YYNGEE. Here the CDR3 DNA reads TGTGCCAGCAGCTTAACTCCGGGACAAGACTCTGGAAACACCATATATTTT. Translation: CASSLTPGQDSGNTIYF.

This chain connects TRBV7-2 to TRBJ2-7, with no clear D. The CDR3 runs 14 residues. Germline CDR1 SGHTA, CDR2 FQGNSA. Trimming took 3 bases from V and 2 from J, leaving 11 bases between them. The CDR3 loop reads CASSFPVSTYEQYF. CDR3 bases: TGTGCCAGCAGCTTCCCTGTTTCTACCTACGAGCAGTACTTC.